Detailed here is one T cell receptor (beta chain). The CDR3 has 19 residues. Germline lookup yields CDR1 MDHEN and CDR2 SYDVKM. V was clipped by 3 bases and J by 1 base, with 23 bases between them. The sample belongs to a study of T cell changes during pregnancy in multiple sclerosis. This table comes from immunoSEQ multiplex PCR, and its TCRdb copy is limited to in-frame clones, with some not included. The sample shows 75,000 to 95,000 clones, about 94% of them seen only once. The V and J genes are TRBV28 and TRBJ2-3; the D gene is possibly TRBD2 (7 bases). This material consisted of CD4+ T cells from peripheral blood mononuclear cells, taken after pregnancy. The sequence derives from a female donor with multiple sclerosis, enrolled in a pregnancy study. This CDR3 reads CASSFSRHRWGGGTDTQYF. In nucleotides, the CDR3 is TGTGCCAGCAGTTTTTCGCGCCACAGGTGGGGGGGCGGCACAGATACGCAGTATTTT.